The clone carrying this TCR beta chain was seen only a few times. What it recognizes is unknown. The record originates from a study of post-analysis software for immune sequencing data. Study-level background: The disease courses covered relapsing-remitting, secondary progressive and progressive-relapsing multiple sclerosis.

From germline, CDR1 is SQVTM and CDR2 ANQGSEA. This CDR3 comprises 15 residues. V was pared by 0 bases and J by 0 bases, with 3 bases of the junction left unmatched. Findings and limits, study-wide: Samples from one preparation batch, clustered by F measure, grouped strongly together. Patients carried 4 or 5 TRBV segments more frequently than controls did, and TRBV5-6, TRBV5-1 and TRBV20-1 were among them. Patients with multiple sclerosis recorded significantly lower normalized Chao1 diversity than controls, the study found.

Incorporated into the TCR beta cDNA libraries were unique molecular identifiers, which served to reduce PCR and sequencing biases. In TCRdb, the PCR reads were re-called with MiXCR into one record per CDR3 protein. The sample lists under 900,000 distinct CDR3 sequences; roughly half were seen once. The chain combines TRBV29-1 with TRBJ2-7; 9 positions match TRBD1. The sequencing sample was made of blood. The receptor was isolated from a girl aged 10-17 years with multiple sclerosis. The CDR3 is CSVEELQGASYEQYF. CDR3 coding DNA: TGCAGCGTTGAAGAGTTACAGGGGGCCTCCTACGAGCAGTACTTC.